The clone carrying this T cell receptor beta chain was observed at least ten times. Its antigen is still unknown. This sample is drawn from a study of T cell repertoires in cytomegalovirus infection. Study-level information: CMV infection and matching HLA type were both indicated by public TCR beta signatures. Study outcomes and limitations: CMV-specific HLA-C-restricted TCR beta clonotypes dominated the ex vivo response.

The CDR3 has 17 amino acids. Germline V gene data show CDR1 as SGHVS and CDR2 as FQNEAQ. V lost 1 base, J lost 0 bases, and 5 bases stayed unmatched. From the reads, TCRdb called clonotypes with MiXCR, one entry per CDR3 protein. The repertoire holds about 890,000 distinct CDR3 sequences, with under 40% as singletons. The sequence was collected from a human donor in good health (CMV status not recorded). Some clones in this sample may be carry-over from other donors' samples. The V call is TRBV7-8, the J call TRBJ1-3; 8 bases fit TRBD1. Sequences were derived from cultured CD8+ T cells from PBMCs, sampled from culture after CMV antigen stimulation. CDR3 in amino acids: CASSLGRGQGSGNTIYF. The CDR3 DNA reads TGTGCCAGCAGCTTAGGACGAGGACAGGGCTCTGGAAACACCATATATTTT.